What follows is one T cell receptor beta chain and its context. The antigen remains unidentified. This specimen comes from a study of T cell responses to AZD1222 COVID-19 vaccine. Regarding the study as a whole: At study baseline, merely a handful of AZD1222 recipients were seropositive.

Sequencing used immunoSEQ multiplex PCR; TCRdb keeps in-frame clones, though not all of them. The sample carries 90,000 to 150,000 clones, 87% recorded once. With 3 bases removed from V and 6 bases from J, the gap between germline ends came to 14 bases. The CDR3 covers 14 residues. Per germline, CDR1 LNHDA and CDR2 SQIVND (reference sequence). The chain uses TRBV19 and TRBJ1-2; perhaps TRBD1 as D (6 bases). This specimen was peripheral blood, taken 28 days after the second AZD1222 dose. The sequence was obtained from an adult who received the AZD1222 COVID-19 vaccine. The CDR3 nucleotides are TGTGCCAGTAGTATGGGGAGGGGGAGCGATGGCTACACCTTC. It translates to CASSMGRGSDGYTF. Full variable domain (outside the CDR3, taken from reference TRBV19 and TRBJ1-2): DGGITQSPKYLFRKEGQNVTLSCEQNLNHDAMYWYRQDPGQGLRLIYYSQIVNDFQKGDIAEGYSVSREKKESFPLTVTSAQKNPTAFYLCASSMGRGSDGYTFGSGTRLTVV.